A selection of T cell receptor beta chains follows, all from one sample in a study of vaccination effects on CD4 cells after COVID-19. No antigen is known for these receptors. Here immunoSEQ multiplex PCR was the method, and the copy in TCRdb shows in-frame clones only, minus some. The data hold under 70,000 clones, with 60% to 80% observed a single time. The sequencing here drew on CD4+ T cells from PBMCs cultured with HCoV-OC43 spike peptides, taken before COVID-19 vaccination. The receptor set was obtained from a human donor who received a COVID-19 vaccine. The CDR3 runs from the conserved cysteine through the conserved F or W. The D gene is left open where the match is weak. Where a row states a size, it is once, few, many or the class of an expanded clone; other rows omit it.

d_gene	abundance	j_gene	v_gene	CDR3nt	CDR3aa
.	once	TRBJ1-5	TRBV29-1	TGCAGCGTGGTTACAGATAGCAATCAGCCCCAGCATTTT	CSVVTDSNQPQHF
.	.	TRBJ1-1	TRBV10-2	TGCGCCAGCATCACACGGGAGGGCACTGAAGCTTTCTTT	CASITREGTEAFF
.	.	TRBJ2-3	TRBV3-1/TRBV3-2	TGTGCCAGCAGCCAAGAGGGGTTCGCCGGTACGCAGTATTTT	CASSQEGFAGTQYF
TRBD1	.	TRBJ2-5	TRBV30	TGTGCCTGGAGCGCCCGGGACAGGGGAGGAGAGACCCAGTACTTC	CAWSARDRGGETQYF
.	.	TRBJ1-5	TRBV4-1	TGCGCCAGCAGCCAAGATTGGGTTTCTAGTCAGCCCCAGCATTTT	CASSQDWVSSQPQHF
.	.	TRBJ1-2	TRBV7-9	TGTGCCAGCAGCTTAAGCTCGGTCCACTATGGCTACACCTTC	CASSLSSVHYGYTF
TRBD2	.	TRBJ2-1	TRBV9	TGTGCCACCTCAAGCGGGGGGGCGGTCGATGAGCAGTTCTTC	CATSSGGAVDEQFF
.	.	TRBJ1-2	TRBV5-1	TGCGCCAGCAGCCTCCGTCCGGGGCTCGGGGATGGCTACACCTTC	CASSLRPGLGDGYTF
.	.	TRBJ1-3	TRBV4-3	TGCGCCAGCAGCCAAGAAAAGCAGGGCGGGAGAAACACCATATATTTT	CASSQEKQGGRNTIYF
.	few	TRBJ1-2	TRBV5-1	TGCGCCAGCAGCTTAGACGGGTCCTATGGCTACACCTTC	CASSLDGSYGYTF
TRBD1	.	TRBJ2-4	TRBV24-1	TGTGCCACCAGTGACCCACAGGGGGCTAGAAACATTCAGTACTTC	CATSDPQGARNIQYF
.	.	TRBJ2-1	TRBV7-9	TGTGCCAGCAGCTTAACCGTCAATGAGCAGTTCTTC	CASSLTVNEQFF
.	.	TRBJ1-3	TRBV30	TGTGCCTGCTCGAGTGGCAGGGTTCCCGGAAACACCATATATTTT	CACSSGRVPGNTIYF
TRBD1	.	TRBJ2-5	TRBV5-4	TGTGCCAGCAGCCAGGACAGGAAAGAGACCCAGTACTTC	CASSQDRKETQYF
TRBD1	once	TRBJ1-5	TRBV28	TGTGCCAGCCTGACGACAGGGAACAATCAGCCCCAGCATTTT	CASLTTGNNQPQHF
TRBD1	.	TRBJ1-4	TRBV3-1/TRBV3-2	TGTGCCAGCAGCCCGGGACAGGGTGAAAAACTGTTTTTT	CASSPGQGEKLFF
.	.	TRBJ2-1	TRBV6-6	TGTGCCAGCAGTTACGTTGGGGCAGAGTTCTTC	CASSYVGAEFF
TRBD1	.	TRBJ2-5	TRBV6-2/TRBV6-3	TGTGCCAGCAGTTACGTTCCCGCGACAGGGGGAAAAGAGACCCAGTACTTC	CASSYVPATGGKETQYF
.	.	TRBJ2-4	TRBV4-1	TGCGCCAGCAGCCAAGAGGCGGACATGGTTGCCAAAAACATTCAGTACTTC	CASSQEADMVAKNIQYF
TRBD1	few	TRBJ2-6	TRBV9	TGTGCCAGCAGCCGGGACAGGGTAGCGTATTCCTTCTCTGGGGCCAACGTCCTGACTTTC	CASSRDRVAYSFSGANVLTF
.	.	TRBJ1-2	TRBV1	TGCACCAGCAGCTGGGGCTACACCTTC	CTSSWGYTF
TRBD2	once	TRBJ2-3	TRBV24-1	TGTGCCACCAGTGACCTATATCGGGGGGGCGTAGATACGCAGTATTTT	CATSDLYRGGVDTQYF
.	.	TRBJ2-1	TRBV7-9	TGTGCCAGCAGCGGTGTTCTTGAGCAGTTCTTC	CASSGVLEQFF
.	.	TRBJ2-2	TRBV7-2	TGTGCCAGCAGCCTTCAAACAGGATTCGACACCGGGGAGCTGTTTTTT	CASSLQTGFDTGELFF
.	.	TRBJ1-5	TRBV24-1	TGTGCCACCAGTGGCGGGTGGAGCAATCAGCCCCAGCATTTT	CATSGGWSNQPQHF
.	.	TRBJ1-2	TRBV9	TGTGCCAGCAGCCCCGGGGACTACACCTTC	CASSPGDYTF
.	.	TRBJ2-3	TRBV18	TGTGCCAGCTCACCTCCTAGCACAGATACGCAGTATTTT	CASSPPSTDTQYF
TRBD2	.	TRBJ2-3	TRBV10-1	TGCGCCAGCAGTGAGTTTGAGTCGTTAGCGGGGGTGCTTTCAAATACGCAGTATTTT	CASSEFESLAGVLSNTQYF
TRBD1	.	TRBJ2-6	TRBV12-5	TGTGCTAGTGGTCCCCGAAGGACAGGGGGCTTTGGGGCCAACGTCCTGACTTTC	CASGPRRTGGFGANVLTF
.	.	TRBJ2-1	TRBV7-8	TGTGCCAGCAGACACTCTAGCACCCAGAGCTCCTACAATGAGCAGTTCTTC	CASRHSSTQSSYNEQFF
.	.	TRBJ2-2	TRBV12-1	TGTGCCAGCAGCCTGGGAGGATGTGGTCCCGGGGAGCTGTTTTTT	CASSLGGCGPGELFF
TRBD2	.	TRBJ2-3	TRBV29-1	TGCAGCGTTGAGCTAGCGGCAAGCACAGATACGCAGTATTTT	CSVELAASTDTQYF
.	.	TRBJ2-6	TRBV5-8	TGTGCCAGCAGCTTGGCTAGCCACAGCGGGGCCAACGTCCTGACTTTC	CASSLASHSGANVLTF
.	.	TRBJ2-5	TRBV5-1	TGCGCCAGCAGCTTCTCGGAGACCCAGTACTTC	CASSFSETQYF
TRBD1	few	TRBJ1-1	TRBV19	TGTGCCAGTAGTATCGGCGGGACAGAGAAAGCTTTCTTT	CASSIGGTEKAFF
TRBD1	.	TRBJ1-3	TRBV2	TGTGCCAGCACCGGAAGGACAGGGTCCGGAAACACCATATATTTT	CASTGRTGSGNTIYF